The T cell receptor (beta chain) described here comes from a study of neurological immune-mediated disorders (dated by TCRdb to between 2018 and 2021). Background for the entire study: Peripheral blood TCR-beta repertoires from HTLV-I-associated myelopathy (HAM/TSP) patients, multiple sclerosis patients and healthy controls were compared by UMI-based sequencing. Alongside PBMC samples, the set of some 98 TCR-beta libraries contained longitudinal samples, technical triplicates, and paired CD4+ and CD8+ T-cell subsets that had been sorted. Technical triplicate libraries were sequenced to precisely calculate the variability in frequency of each individual clone. The cohort included 60 to 75 subjects: approximately 14 with HAM/TSP, approximately 35 with multiple sclerosis, and some 20 healthy controls.

According to the study, the label for this sample's time point signals: technical triplicate 1. TCR libraries for sorted subsets were made from 950,000 to 1,000,000 sorted CD4+ or CD8+ T cells. Peripheral blood underwent Ficoll-Hypaque density gradient centrifugation to isolate PBMCs, which were then cryopreserved in liquid nitrogen. Paired sorted CD4+ and CD8+ subsets came from healthy controls, HAM/TSP patients and MS patients. In this sample, this clonotype turned up many times. Which antigen it targets is not known. It is unclear where the CDR3 begins or ends on the DNA, so no DNA is shown, and the CDR3 is as TCRdb lists it. Overall study outcomes, separate from this receptor: Across subjects, expanded clones never shared an identical CDR3 amino acid sequence, which suggests that the TCR-beta repertoires in every group were private. TCR clonal expansion was greatest in HAM/TSP patients and smallest in MS patients, who ranked below even healthy controls.

The CDR3 contains 20 residues, cysteine and phenylalanine counted. CDR1 SGHTA and CDR2 FQGNSA are derived from the germline V gene. cDNA was synthesized by template-switch 5'RACE using a primer carrying a 10-nucleotide random unique molecular identifier by which each TCR transcript was tagged. Every sequencing run yielded over 170 million TCR-beta sequences covering 15-18 subjects. Total RNA was extracted with the RNeasy kit. The KAPA Real-time Library Amplification kit was used to amplify TCR-beta VDJ regions with primers for the TCR constant region and the 5'RACE anchor. Sample indexes and Illumina adaptors were added in a first PCR, after which library yield was increased in a second PCR. After Ampure bead purification, the roughly 650 bp TCR product was size-selected on a 2% E-gel SizeSelection system. Before pooling, libraries had their quality checked on a Bioanalyzer, their concentration measured with Qubit, and their quantity determined with the Kapa Library Quantification kit. An Illumina HiSeq 2500 sequenced the libraries paired-end 2 x 150 bp. To increase sequence diversity, about 25-31% phiX was spiked into each library pool. In the source study's methods: The quality-filtered reads were processed with the UMI-based MiGEC pipeline, whose error correction step removed more than 85% of the raw TCR sequences. IMGT germline references were used for alignment of VDJ genes, and clonotypes were defined by a unique CDR3 amino acid sequence together with V-J genes. Clonal expansion, Shannon diversity, and CDR3 relatedness (CalcPairwiseDistances, ClusterSamples) were evaluated with VDJtools, and phylogenetic trees were built with CLCbio workbench. Clones with at least 8 unique UMIs were defined as expanded, with this threshold being based on coefficient-of-variation modelling across technical triplicates. TCRdb itself trimmed the public reads at Q25 with fastp, ran MiXCR and retained productive beta chains. CDR3 protein sequences are deduplicated, and each keeps its most common genes and DNA. TCRdb's processing, not the authors' own work, is the source of the V and J calls. The sample includes roughly 25,000 distinct CDR3 sequences, with about 12% observed a single time. The ten largest make up less than 6% of the sample.

The sample taken for sequencing was CD4+ T cells from blood. Recombination connected TRBV7-2 to TRBJ2-7; the table's D call, TRBD2, was not checked against the DNA. The TCR comes from a female donor with HTLV-1-associated myelopathy (HAM/TSP). Here the CDR3 is given as CASSFYICSASFTSGNEQYF.